The clone carrying this T cell receptor (beta chain) has more than one count but fewer than ten. Its antigen is undetermined. Unmatched junction bases numbered 17, after V lost 5 bases and J lost 14 bases. The CDR3 runs 15 residues. The V gene's germline CDR1 is MNHEY and CDR2 SVGEGT. This entry belongs to a study of T-cell reconstitution after alpha-beta-depleted transplantation in children. General observations from the study: Expanded graft clones, several hundred of them, were reportedly the source of alpha-beta T cells about two months after transplant. One year after transplant, T-cell counts and diversity came mostly from newly produced T cells. Some patients owed their high day-60 TCRbeta diversity to surviving recipient T cells and thymic progenitors.

Unique molecular identifiers were incorporated during preparation of the TCRbeta library. TCRdb used MiXCR to reprocess the PCR reads, holding one entry per CDR3 protein. The sample holds hundreds of thousands of distinct CDR3 sequences, about 16% seen once. The sequence came from a male patient between 2 and 15 years old who had a stem cell transplant for acute lymphoblastic leukemia, so the T cells may come from the graft donor. The starting material was PBMCs, mostly from graft donor cells, obtained 360 days after TCRalphabeta/CD19-depleted stem cell transplant. This rearrangement joins TRBV6-2 or TRBV6-3 to TRBJ2-1; 8 bases fit TRBD2. CDR3 DNA sequence: TGTGCCAGCAGTGAGAATTTATTGGGACTAGGGCGTGAGTTCTTC. Translated: CASSENLLGLGREFF.